This T cell receptor (beta chain) was identified during a study of T-cell reconstitution after alpha-beta-depleted transplantation in children. As it was prepared, the TCRbeta library received unique molecular identifiers. TCRdb used MiXCR to reprocess the PCR reads, holding one entry per CDR3 protein. The sample includes over 200,000 distinct CDR3 sequences, about a tenth seen only once; the top ten take around 6.2%. At least ten counts were recorded for this clonotype. Germline CDR1 reads SQVTM; CDR2 reads ANQGSEA. Trimming removed 8 bases at V and 1 base at J, with 8 bases between. CDR3 size: 11 residues.

The clonotype originates from a human donor who donated a stem cell graft to a child with acute lymphoblastic leukemia. This chain joins TRBV29-1 and TRBJ1-1; no clear D gene. The sequencing used PBMCs from the stem cell graft donor, collected from the stem cell graft. This CDR3 reads CSHRGNTEAFF. The CDR3 DNA reads as TGCAGCCACCGCGGGAACACTGAAGCTTTCTTT. Filled out from reference TRBV29-1 and TRBJ1-1, the complete variable domain reads SAVISQKPSRDICQRGTSLTIQCQVDSQVTMMFWYRQQPGQSLTLIATANQGSEATYESGFVIDKFPISRPNLTFSTLTVSNMSPEDSSIYLCSHRGNTEAFFGQGTRLTVV.